Each of the 26 T cell receptor beta chains below was sequenced from the same sample in a study of T-cell memory formation after mild COVID-19. TCRdb reprocessed the 5' RACE reads with MiXCR, giving one entry per CDR3 protein. The table has approximately 400,000 distinct CDR3 sequences, about 24% seen once. The sequencing input was PBMCs or a T cell subset sorted from them (not recorded which). Receptors originate from an adult woman who had mild COVID-19 (a few samples of this study predate the infection). Cell type and time point are not known.

Ten or more counts support this clonotype. The chain employs TRBV6-5 and TRBJ2-7; TRBD1 might be the D (5 bases). CDR3 length: 13 residues. Trimming took off 4 bases at V and 5 bases at J, with 12 bases between the two ends. Germline assignment: CDR1 MNHEY and CDR2 SVGAGI. The CDR3 nucleotides are TGTGCCAGCAGTTCCCCAGGGAAGAACGAGCAGTACTTC. Residues: CASSSPGKNEQYF.

The chain is built from TRBV12-3 or TRBV12-4 and TRBJ2-4; TRBD2 matches 13 bases. The CDR3 covers 21 residues. After removal of 4 bases from V and 0 bases from J, the junction contained 15 bases not matched to a gene. The CDR3 loop is CASSSDLGLAGRTIAKNIQYF. As DNA, the CDR3 is TGTGCCAGCAGTTCAGATTTGGGACTAGCGGGACGGACCATAGCCAAAAACATTCAGTACTTC.

There are a few counts of this clonotype. The CDR3 nucleotides are TGTGCCAGCAGGCCGACAGGCTTCAATCAGCCCCAGCATTTT. This codes for CASRPTGFNQPQHF. V gene TRBV6-6 combines with J gene TRBJ1-5, with a weak D call TRBD1 (6 bases). The germline V and J ends were trimmed by 6 bases and 3 bases, with 12 bases remaining between them. The CDR3 consists of 14 residues. The germline V gene has CDR1 MNHNY and CDR2 SVGAGI (reference sequence).

This rearrangement joins TRBV5-1 to TRBJ1-2; D is ambiguous. Germline V gene lookup returns CDR1 SGHRS and CDR2 YFSETQ. Trimming pared 4 bases from V and 0 bases from J, leaving 10 bases between. CDR3 length: 14 amino acids. The CDR3 DNA is TGCGCCAGCAGCGCGGATTTAGCTAACTATGGCTACACCTTC. Amino acid sequence: CASSADLANYGYTF.

This clonotype was recorded a few times. The CDR3 spells CASGLSTGISEQFF. In DNA, the CDR3 is TGTGCTAGTGGTTTGTCGACAGGGATTTCTGAGCAGTTCTTC. V is TRBV12-5 and J is TRBJ2-1; 7 bases align to TRBD1. The CDR3 sequence is 14 residues long. V gave up 2 bases and J gave up 9 bases; unmatched junction bases: 7. In germline, CDR1 is LGHNT, CDR2 FRNRAP.

In this sample, this clonotype turned up a few times. This chain links TRBV10-3 with TRBJ2-1; 11 bases agree with TRBD2. This CDR3 has 15 residues. V gave up 7 bases and J gave up 6 bases; unmatched junction bases: 8. Per the germline V gene, CDR1 is ENHRY and CDR2 is SYGVKD. CDR3 in DNA: TGTGCCATCAAGGAGGTGACTAGCGGGGTCAATGAGCAGTTCTTC. It is translated as CAIKEVTSGVNEQFF.

The rearrangement uses TRBV2 and TRBJ2-2; 13 bases agree with TRBD2. Germline CDR1 and CDR2: SNHLY and FYNNEI. The CDR3 is 15 residues long. J lost 5 bases, V lost 7 bases, and 4 bases had no gene match. CDR3 bases: TGTGCCAGCAAAGGACTAGCGGGAGATACCGGGGAGCTGTTTTTT. It translates to CASKGLAGDTGELFF.

The V call is TRBV6-5, the J call TRBJ1-1, with 7 bases that match TRBD1. The germline V gene encodes CDR1 MNHEY and CDR2 SVGAGI. This CDR3 contains 12 residues. With 2 bases clipped from V and 10 bases from J, the junction kept 4 bases outside the gene matches. The DNA for the CDR3 is TGTGCCAGCAGTTACGACAGGGATGGAGCTTTCTTT. Protein: CASSYDRDGAFF.

The sample holds one count of this clonotype. V gene TRBV20-1 combines with J gene TRBJ1-6, with D possibly matching TRBD1 (6 bases). CDR1 and CDR2 from the germline V gene are DFQATT and SNEGSKA (reference sequence). Trimming took off 0 bases at V and 5 bases at J, with 14 bases between the two ends. There are 16 residues in the CDR3. The CDR3 region is CSARDRGRWDNSPLHF. In nucleotides, the CDR3 is TGCAGTGCTAGAGACAGGGGACGATGGGATAATTCACCCCTCCACTTT.

The chain uses TRBV12-3 or TRBV12-4 and TRBJ1-1; TRBD1 aligns across 11 bases. The CDR3 covers 15 residues. Losses at the gene ends were 6 bases for V and 4 bases for J; bases not matched to a gene: 7. CDR3 region: CASSLRTGGITEAFF. In DNA, the CDR3 is TGTGCCAGCAGCCTTCGGACAGGGGGCATCACTGAAGCTTTCTTT.

Only a few counts were recorded for this clonotype. V gene TRBV12-3 or TRBV12-4 combines with J gene TRBJ1-1; maybe TRBD1 (6 bases). The CDR3 spans 15 residues. Trimming took 6 bases from V and 2 from J, leaving 16 bases between them. In DNA form, the CDR3 reads TGTGCCAGCAGACCTAACCCGGACAGAAACACTGAAGCTTTCTTT. This gives the protein CASRPNPDRNTEAFF.

This clonotype was seen a handful of times. The chain recombines TRBV3-1 with TRBJ2-1; 10 bases map to TRBD2. CDR3 length: 15 residues. V shed 5 bases, J shed 6 bases, and the junction held 7 bases outside the gene matches. The germline gives CDR1 LGHDT, CDR2 YNNKEL (reference sequence). The CDR3 DNA is TGTGCCAGCAGCGAAAGGACTAGCGGTTCCAATGAGCAGTTCTTC. This gives the protein CASSERTSGSNEQFF.

Many counts were recorded for this clonotype. V usage is TRBV7-2 and J usage is TRBJ2-5, with D tentatively TRBD2 (5 bases). CDR1 is SGHTA, CDR2 FQGNSA, per germline. The CDR3 spans 13 residues. The V end lost 3 bases, the J end lost 5 bases, and 10 bases lay between the germline ends. Written as DNA, the CDR3 is TGTGCCAGCAGCTTTGGACTCCCTGAGACCCAGTACTTC. This sequence encodes CASSFGLPETQYF.

This clonotype occurred a few times. This chain connects TRBV30 to TRBJ2-1, with 7 positions matching TRBD2. CDR1 and CDR2 from the germline V gene are GTSNPN and SVGIG (reference sequence). The CDR3 loop spans 13 amino acids. With V trimmed by 2 bases and J by 9 bases, 7 bases remained unmatched. CDR3 nucleotide sequence: TGTGCCTGGAGTACCCGGACTAGTTTTGAGCAGTTCTTC. This encodes CAWSTRTSFEQFF. The full variable domain, rest sourced from reference TRBV30 and TRBJ2-1, is SQTIHQWPATLVQPVGSPLSLECTVEGTSNPNLYWYRQAAGRGLQLLFYSVGIGQISSEVPQNLSASRPQDRQFILSSKKLLLSDSGFYLCAWSTRTSFEQFFGPGTRLTVL.

The chain employs TRBV4-1 and TRBJ2-1; 9 nucleotides agree with TRBD2. Germline lookup yields CDR1 MGHRA and CDR2 YSYEKL. This CDR3 region has 18 residues. With 0 bases clipped from V and 4 bases from J, the junction kept 10 bases outside the gene matches. CDR3 nucleotide sequence: TGCGCCAGCAGCCAAGATCCGAGTGGCGGGGGGGCATACAATGAGCAGTTCTTC. Encoded protein: CASSQDPSGGGAYNEQFF.

In its sample, this clonotype was seen many times. V and J are TRBV5-1 and TRBJ2-1; 7 nucleotides line up with TRBD1. V lost 0 bases and J lost 8; bases outside the gene matches: 5. This CDR3 comprises 14 residues. Germline lookup yields CDR1 SGHRS and CDR2 YFSETQ. CDR3 amino acids: CASSLGDSVDEQFF. In DNA form, the CDR3 reads TGCGCCAGCAGCTTGGGGGACAGTGTAGATGAGCAGTTCTTC.

This clonotype has just a few counts. The chain has TRBV20-1 and TRBJ2-3, with D possibly matching TRBD1 (7 bases). CDR1 and CDR2 from the germline V gene are DFQATT and SNEGSKA (reference sequence). This CDR3 spans 16 amino acids. V was shortened by 6 bases and J by 0 bases, with 19 bases between the two germline ends. The CDR3 loop reads CSARGQQTASTDTQYF. The CDR3 DNA is TGCAGTGCGCGGGGACAGCAGACTGCTAGCACAGATACGCAGTATTTT.

The genes are TRBV10-3 and TRBJ2-3; D is ambiguous. Germline-derived CDR1 and CDR2 are ENHRY and SYGVKD. The CDR3 sequence is 12 residues long. Trimming removed 6 bases at V and 0 bases at J, with 4 bases between. As DNA, the CDR3 is TGTGCCATCAGCCCCAGCACAGATACGCAGTATTTT. Amino acids: CAISPSTDTQYF.

The sample holds a few counts of this clonotype. The chain combines TRBV14 with TRBJ2-7, with TRBD1 matching 11 bases. The CDR3 covers 17 residues. V lost 3 bases and J lost 5; bases outside the gene matches: 12. CDR1 and CDR2 from the germline V gene are SGHDN and FVKESK. The CDR3 spells CASSHPRVGTGGNEQYF. Written as DNA, the CDR3 is TGTGCCAGCAGCCACCCCAGGGTGGGGACAGGGGGAAACGAGCAGTACTTC.

This clonotype has a handful of counts. V usage is TRBV29-1 and J usage is TRBJ2-1, with no clear D. The CDR3 spans 11 residues. Per the germline V gene, CDR1 is SQVTM and CDR2 is ANQGSEA. V gave up 4 bases and J gave up 7 bases, with 8 bases separating them. CDR3 coding DNA: TGCAGCGTTGGCGAAGGGAATGAGCAGTTCTTC. Its translation is CSVGEGNEQFF.

The rearrangement uses TRBV12-3 or TRBV12-4 and TRBJ2-1, with 7 bases that match TRBD1. The trim removed 4 bases at V and 4 bases at J, leaving 10 bases unmatched. There are 16 residues in the CDR3. The CDR3 bases are TGTGCCAGCAGTTCCCCGGAAGACAGGGCATACAATGAGCAGTTCTTC. It codes for CASSSPEDRAYNEQFF.

CDR3 loop: CAWSSDVINEQFF. DNA of the CDR3: TGTGCCTGGAGTTCAGACGTGATCAATGAGCAGTTCTTC. The chain has TRBV30 and TRBJ2-1; no reliable D call. This CDR3 has 13 residues. V lost 2 bases and J 6 bases, leaving 11 bases between the germline ends. From germline, CDR1 is GTSNPN and CDR2 SVGIG (reference sequence).

The chain employs TRBV5-4 and TRBJ2-3; TRBD1 might be the D (6 bases). Germline V lookup: CDR1 SGHNT, CDR2 YYREEE (reference sequence). The CDR3 spans 14 residues. Deletions cut 4 bases from V and 5 bases from J, with 14 bases between. The CDR3, as DNA: TGTGCCAGCAGCCCGGACAGAGTGGGAGATACGCAGTATTTT. Translating gives CASSPDRVGDTQYF.

The CDR3 region is CSVSLATGPRTEAFF. The CDR3 DNA sequence: TGCAGCGTTTCCCTTGCGACAGGGCCTAGGACTGAAGCTTTCTTT. The V gene is TRBV29-1, the J gene TRBJ1-1; 7 nucleotides align to TRBD1. Trimming at V came to 5 bases and at J to 5 bases, leaving 14 bases not matched to a gene. The germline CDR1 and CDR2 sequences are SQVTM and ANQGSEA. CDR3 length equals 15 residues.

This clonotype was observed a handful of times. The gene calls are TRBV19 and TRBJ2-1; 7 bases map to TRBD2. The CDR3 spans 16 residues. V gave up 6 bases and J gave up 7 bases; unmatched junction bases: 15. Germline V CDR1 and CDR2: LNHDA, SQIVND (reference sequence). CDR3 nucleotides: TGTGCCAGTAGCCGCGGAGCGGGATACGGGGGGAATGAGCAGTTCTTC. Its protein product is CASSRGAGYGGNEQFF.

The table lists this clonotype with a few counts. The rearrangement joins TRBV12-3 or TRBV12-4 to TRBJ1-4, with D uncertain. V was cut by 2 bases and J by 0 bases, with 4 bases left in between. The CDR3 is 14 residues long. CDR3 DNA: TGTGCCAGCAGTTTACAGCCAACTAATGAAAAACTGTTTTTT. Protein sequence: CASSLQPTNEKLFF.